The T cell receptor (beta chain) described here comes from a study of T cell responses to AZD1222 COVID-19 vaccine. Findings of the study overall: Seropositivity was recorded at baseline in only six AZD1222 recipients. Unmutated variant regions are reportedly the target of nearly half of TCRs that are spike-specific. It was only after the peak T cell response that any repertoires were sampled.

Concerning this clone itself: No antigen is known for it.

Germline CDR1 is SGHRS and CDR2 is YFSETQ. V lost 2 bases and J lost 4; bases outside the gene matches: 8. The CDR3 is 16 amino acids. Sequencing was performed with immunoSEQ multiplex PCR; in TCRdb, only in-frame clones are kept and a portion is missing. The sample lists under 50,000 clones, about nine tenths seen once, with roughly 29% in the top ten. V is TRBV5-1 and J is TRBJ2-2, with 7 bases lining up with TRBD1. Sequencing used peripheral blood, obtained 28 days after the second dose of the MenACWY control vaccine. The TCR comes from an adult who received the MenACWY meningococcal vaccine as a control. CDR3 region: CASSLQGSRRTGELFF. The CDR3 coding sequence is TGCGCCAGCAGCTTACAGGGGTCTCGTCGCACCGGGGAGCTGTTTTTT. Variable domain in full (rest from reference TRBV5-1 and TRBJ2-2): KAGVTQTPRYLIKTRGQQVTLSCSPISGHRSVSWYQQTPGQGLQFLFEYFSETQRNKGNFPGRFSGRQFSNSRSEMNVSTLELGDSALYLCASSLQGSRRTGELFFGEGSRLTVL.